A selection of T cell receptor beta chains follows, all from one sample in a study of T cells in localized non-small cell lung cancer. Some clones are missing from TCRdb's copy, which holds only in-frame ones; the method was immunoSEQ multiplex PCR. The sample yields over 70,000 clones, approximately 90% seen once. Sequences were derived from PBMCs, sampled before any cancer treatment. These TCRs come from a woman aged 35 to 75 with stage II squamous cell lung carcinoma. CDR3s include the opening cysteine and the closing phenylalanine or tryptophan. A D gene is named only where the DNA matches it firmly. Clone size appears in some rows only: once, few, many, or a class for an expanded clone.

v_gene	abundance	j_gene	d_gene	CDR3nt	CDR3aa
TRBV10-3	.	TRBJ1-1	TRBD1	TGTGCCATCAGTTCAGGGGGCCAAGGCACTGAAGCTTTCTTT	CAISSGGQGTEAFF
TRBV5-4	.	TRBJ2-3	.	TGTGCCAGCAGCTCCTCCACAGATACGCAGTATTTT	CASSSSTDTQYF
TRBV5-4	.	TRBJ2-7	.	TGTGCCAGCAGCTTGGACGGGGACTACGAGCAGTACTTC	CASSLDGDYEQYF
TRBV5-1	.	TRBJ1-6	TRBD1	TGCGCCAGCAGCTCCCAGGGACAGATAAGTTCACCCCTCCACTTT	CASSSQGQISSPLHF
TRBV6-5	.	TRBJ1-2	TRBD1	TGTGCCAGCTCGGGACAGGTCCATTACGGCTACACCTTC	CASSGQVHYGYTF
TRBV27	.	TRBJ1-2	.	TGTGCCAGCAGCTCAGGGGCACTCTATGGCTACACCTTC	CASSSGALYGYTF
TRBV6-1	.	TRBJ2-3	TRBD1	TGTGCCAGCAGTGAATCCCCGACAGGGGGGACAGATACGCAGTATTTT	CASSESPTGGTDTQYF
TRBV7-9	.	TRBJ2-7	.	TGTGCCAGCAGCTTAGAGGCCGCAGGCCAGTACTTC	CASSLEAAGQYF
TRBV28	.	TRBJ2-2	TRBD2	TGTGCCAGCAGCCCCGGGACTAGAGACGCCGGGGAGCTGTTTTTT	CASSPGTRDAGELFF
TRBV7-9	.	TRBJ2-7	.	TGTGCCAGCAGCGTCCGGGACATCTCCTACGAGCAGTACTTC	CASSVRDISYEQYF
TRBV5-4	.	TRBJ1-1	.	TGTGCCAGCAGCTTGCCCAAACAGGGCTTGAACACTGAAGCTTTCTTT	CASSLPKQGLNTEAFF
TRBV7-9	once	TRBJ1-2	TRBD1	TGTGCCAGCAGCTTAGGCAGGGGGAACTATGGCTACACCTTC	CASSLGRGNYGYTF
TRBV7-9	.	TRBJ1-2	TRBD1	TGTGCCAGCAGCCCGCCGCAGGGGGACTATGGCTACACCTTC	CASSPPQGDYGYTF
TRBV19	.	TRBJ1-1	.	TGTGCCAGTAGGCGGGGGCTGAACACTGAAGCTTTCTTT	CASRRGLNTEAFF
TRBV2	.	TRBJ1-5	.	TGTGCCAGCAGGAGGGGAGATGCTAGCAATCAGCCCCAGCATTTT	CASRRGDASNQPQHF
TRBV5-1	.	TRBJ2-7	.	TGCGCCAGCAGCTTGGACAAACAGGGATCCTACGAGCAGTACTTC	CASSLDKQGSYEQYF
TRBV5-6	.	TRBJ1-2	.	TGTGCCAGCAGCTTTGAACGGACGGAACTACACTATGGCTACACCTTC	CASSFERTELHYGYTF
TRBV7-2	.	TRBJ1-2	.	TGTGCCAGCAGCCCGGGACAAGAGTACTATGGCTACACCTTC	CASSPGQEYYGYTF
TRBV19	few	TRBJ1-1	.	TGTGCCAGTAGTTCCCTGGGTCACACTGAAGCTTTCTTT	CASSSLGHTEAFF
TRBV6-1	.	TRBJ1-2	.	TGTGCCAGCAGCCGCGGACCGGTTGGCTACACCTTC	CASSRGPVGYTF